The 12 T cell receptor beta chains below were found in one sample sequenced in a study of blood T cell repertoires in COVID-19. Produced via immunoSEQ multiplex PCR; TCRdb's table is partial and in-frame only. The sample includes some 250,000 clones, 80% to 85% of them seen just once. Sequences were obtained from peripheral blood. These receptors all stem from a woman in her sixties with active or convalescent COVID-19.

The V call is TRBV11-3, the J call TRBJ2-5; 11 nucleotides line up with TRBD2. V was pared by 3 bases and J by 5 bases, with 5 bases of the junction left unmatched. CDR3 length: 15 residues. The germline gives CDR1 SGHNT, CDR2 YENEEA. The DNA of the CDR3 is TGTGCCAGCAGCTTTAGCGGGGGGGCCGGGGAGACCCAGTACTTC. It yields the protein CASSFSGGAGETQYF. Filled out from reference TRBV11-3 and TRBJ2-5, the complete variable domain reads EAGVVQSPRYKIIEKKQPVAFWCNPISGHNTLYWYLQNLGQGPELLIRYENEEAVDDSQLPKDRFSAERLKGVDSTLKIQPAELGDSAVYLCASSFSGGAGETQYFGPGTRLLVL.

The chain has TRBV5-6 and TRBJ1-1, with 7 bases identical to TRBD1. CDR3 length: 14 residues. V was pared by 6 bases and J by 6 bases, with 11 bases of the junction left unmatched. Germline V gene lookup returns CDR1 SGHDT and CDR2 YYEEEE. The CDR3 coding sequence is TGTGCCAGCAATAGACAGGGTTCAAACGCTGAAGCTTTCTTT. As protein: CASNRQGSNAEAFF.

This clone was seen a handful of times. The chain is built from TRBV4-1 and TRBJ2-5, with TRBD1 identical over 11 bases. Germline-derived CDR1 and CDR2 are MGHRA and YSYEKL. CDR3 length equals 15 residues. Trimming took 1 base from V and 5 from J; bases not matched to a gene: 3. This chain's CDR3 is CASSQVGQGEETQYF. The CDR3 DNA reads as TGCGCCAGCAGCCAAGTGGGACAGGGGGAGGAGACCCAGTACTTC.

The genes are TRBV3-1 (or the pseudogene TRBV3-2) and TRBJ2-7, with D maybe TRBD1 (5 bases). CDR1 is LGHDT and CDR2 is YNNKEL in the germline V gene (reference sequence). CDR3 size: 14 residues. V was trimmed by 2 bases and J by 1 base, leaving 9 bases between them. CDR3 amino acids: CASSQTRQSYEQYF. DNA for the CDR3: TGTGCCAGCAGCCAAACGCGACAGTCCTACGAGCAGTACTTC.

The V gene is TRBV9, the J gene TRBJ1-4; 7 nucleotides match TRBD1. This CDR3 has 16 amino acids. Germline V gene lookup returns CDR1 SGDLS and CDR2 YYNGEE. Trimming took 0 bases from V and 7 from J; bases not matched to a gene: 9. CDR3 region: CASSVGYQGVTEKLFF. Here the CDR3 DNA reads TGTGCCAGCAGCGTAGGCTACCAGGGGGTGACTGAAAAACTGTTTTTT.

On this clone itself: Other DNA sequences within the sample encode an identical CDR3. The chain carries TRBV7-9 and TRBJ1-6; 9 bases map to TRBD1. This CDR3 has 14 amino acids. Germline V lookup: CDR1 SEHNR, CDR2 FQNEAQ (reference sequence). V was clipped by 5 bases and J by 7 bases; unmatched bases: 3. The CDR3 nucleotides are TGTGCCAGCAGCCCGGGACAGGGCAATTCACCCCTCCACTTT. Its translation: CASSPGQGNSPLHF.

The sample holds one count of this clone. This chain connects TRBV15 to TRBJ2-1, with 9 bases matching TRBD1. Trimming cost V 3 bases and J 10 bases; bases outside gene matches: 4. CDR3 length: 13 amino acids. Germline V gene sequence: CDR1 LNHNV, CDR2 YYDKDF (reference sequence). CDR3 region: CATSRTDRGEQFF. The CDR3, as DNA: TGTGCCACCAGCAGGACGGACAGGGGAGAGCAGTTCTTC.

The chain is built from TRBV18 and TRBJ1-6; 12 nucleotides align to TRBD1. Trimming removed 6 bases from V and 6 bases from J; junction bases left unmatched: 24. Germline V gene data show CDR1 as KGHSH and CDR2 as LQKENI. The CDR3 loop spans 22 amino acids. CDR3 sequence: CASSPSPRRGQGAGFLNSPLHF. The DNA for the CDR3 is TGTGCCAGCTCCCCCTCCCCCCGACGGGGACAGGGGGCAGGGTTCCTTAATTCACCCCTCCACTTT.

V usage is TRBV10-3 and J usage is TRBJ2-7; 12 bases match TRBD2. V lost 6 bases to trimming and J lost 2 bases; unmatched junction nucleotides: 5. This CDR3 has 15 residues. Germline V gene sequence: CDR1 ENHRY, CDR2 SYGVKD. CDR3 coding DNA: TGTGCCATCAGCCCGACTAGCGGGGGAACCTACGAGCAGTACTTC. Translation: CAISPTSGGTYEQYF.

This clone was detected a few times. The chain uses TRBV5-1 and TRBJ2-1; 11 bases match TRBD1. Germline V gene sequence: CDR1 SGHRS, CDR2 YFSETQ. The junction had 6 bases not matched to a gene; V was cut back by 2 bases and J by 8 bases. The CDR3 consists of 15 residues. This CDR3 reads CASSLGTGGRDEQFF. In DNA, the CDR3 is TGCGCCAGCAGCTTAGGGACAGGGGGGAGGGATGAGCAGTTCTTC.

The chain combines TRBV14 with TRBJ1-5, with D uncertain. This CDR3 contains 15 residues. Germline V lookup: CDR1 SGHDN, CDR2 FVKESK. The V end was cut by 1 base, the J end by 4 bases, with 11 bases between. CDR3 in DNA: TGTGCCAGCAGCCAAGGAGGGAATGGAAATCAGCCCCAGCATTTT. Protein: CASSQGGNGNQPQHF.

The genes are TRBV9 and TRBJ1-2; 7 nucleotides align to TRBD1. The CDR3 spans 15 residues. J was trimmed by 4 bases and V by 0 bases; bases with no gene match: 6. Germline V gene lookup returns CDR1 SGDLS and CDR2 YYNGEE. CDR3 in amino acids: CASSVEGAPIYGYTF. CDR3 coding DNA: TGTGCCAGCAGCGTAGAGGGGGCTCCGATCTATGGCTACACCTTC.